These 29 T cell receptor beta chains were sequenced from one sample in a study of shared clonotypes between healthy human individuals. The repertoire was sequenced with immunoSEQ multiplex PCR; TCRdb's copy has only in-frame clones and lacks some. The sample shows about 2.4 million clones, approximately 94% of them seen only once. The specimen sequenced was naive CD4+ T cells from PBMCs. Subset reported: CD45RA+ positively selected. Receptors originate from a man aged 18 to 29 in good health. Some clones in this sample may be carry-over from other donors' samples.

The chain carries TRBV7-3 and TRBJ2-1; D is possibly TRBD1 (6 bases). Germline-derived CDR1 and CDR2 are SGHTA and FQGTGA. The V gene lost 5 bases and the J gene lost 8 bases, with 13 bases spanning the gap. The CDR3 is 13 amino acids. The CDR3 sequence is CASSVRAGDEQFF. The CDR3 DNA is TGTGCCAGCAGCGTACGGGCAGGGGATGAGCAGTTCTTC. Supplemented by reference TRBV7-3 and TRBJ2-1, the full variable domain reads GAGVSQTPSNKVTEKGKYVELRCDPISGHTALYWYRQSLGQGPEFLIYFQGTGAADDSGLPNDRFFAVRPEGSVSTLKIQRTERGDSAVYLCASSVRAGDEQFFGPGTRLTVL.

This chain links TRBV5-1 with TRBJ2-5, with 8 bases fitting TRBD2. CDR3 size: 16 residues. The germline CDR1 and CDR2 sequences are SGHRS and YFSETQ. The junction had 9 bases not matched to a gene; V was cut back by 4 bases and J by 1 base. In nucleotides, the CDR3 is TGCGCCAGCAGCACCCGGACTAGCAGCCTCCAAGAGACCCAGTACTTC. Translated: CASSTRTSSLQETQYF. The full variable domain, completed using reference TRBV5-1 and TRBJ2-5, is KAGVTQTPRYLIKTRGQQVTLSCSPISGHRSVSWYQQTPGQGLQFLFEYFSETQRNKGNFPGRFSGRQFSNSRSEMNVSTLELGDSALYLCASSTRTSSLQETQYFGPGTRLLVL.

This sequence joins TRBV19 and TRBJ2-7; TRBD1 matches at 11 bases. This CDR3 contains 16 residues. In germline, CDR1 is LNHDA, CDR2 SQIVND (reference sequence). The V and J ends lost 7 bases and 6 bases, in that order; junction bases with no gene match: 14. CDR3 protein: CASTQRPGQGDREQYF. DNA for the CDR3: TGTGCCAGTACCCAGAGACCGGGACAGGGGGATCGCGAGCAGTACTTC.

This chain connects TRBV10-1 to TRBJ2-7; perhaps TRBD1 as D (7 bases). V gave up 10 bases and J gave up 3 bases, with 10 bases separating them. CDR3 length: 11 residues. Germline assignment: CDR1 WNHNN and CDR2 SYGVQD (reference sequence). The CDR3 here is CATQGGYEQYF. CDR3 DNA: TGCGCCACCCAGGGGGGCTACGAGCAGTACTTC.

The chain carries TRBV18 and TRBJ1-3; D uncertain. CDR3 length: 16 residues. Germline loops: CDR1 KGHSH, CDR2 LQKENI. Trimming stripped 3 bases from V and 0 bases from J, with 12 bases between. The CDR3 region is CASSPSRGSSGNTIYF. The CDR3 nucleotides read TGTGCCAGCTCACCCTCTCGCGGGAGCTCTGGAAACACCATATATTTT.

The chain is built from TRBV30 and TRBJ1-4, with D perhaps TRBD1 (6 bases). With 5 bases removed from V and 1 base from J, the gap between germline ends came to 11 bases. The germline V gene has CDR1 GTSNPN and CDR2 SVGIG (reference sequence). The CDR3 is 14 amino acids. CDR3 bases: TGTGCCTGGGGACAGATTAGAACTAATGAAAAACTGTTTTTT. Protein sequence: CAWGQIRTNEKLFF.

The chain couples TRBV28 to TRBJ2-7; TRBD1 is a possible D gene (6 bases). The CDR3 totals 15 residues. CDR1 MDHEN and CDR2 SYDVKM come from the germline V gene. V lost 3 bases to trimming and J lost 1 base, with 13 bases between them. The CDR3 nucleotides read TGTGCCAGCAGTTTTGACGGGACACCTTCCTACGAGCAGTACTTC. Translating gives CASSFDGTPSYEQYF.

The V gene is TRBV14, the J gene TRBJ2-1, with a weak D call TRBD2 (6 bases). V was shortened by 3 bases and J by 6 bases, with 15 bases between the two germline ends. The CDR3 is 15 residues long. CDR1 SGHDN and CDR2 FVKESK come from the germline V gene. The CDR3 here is CASSQQPGLANEQFF. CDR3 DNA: TGTGCCAGCAGCCAGCAACCGGGACTCGCCAATGAGCAGTTCTTC.

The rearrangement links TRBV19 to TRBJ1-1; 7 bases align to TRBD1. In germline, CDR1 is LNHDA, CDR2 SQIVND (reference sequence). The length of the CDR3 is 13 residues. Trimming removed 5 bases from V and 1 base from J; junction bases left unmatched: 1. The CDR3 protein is CASSYRGNTEAFF. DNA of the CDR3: TGTGCCAGTAGTTACAGGGGGAACACTGAAGCTTTCTTT.

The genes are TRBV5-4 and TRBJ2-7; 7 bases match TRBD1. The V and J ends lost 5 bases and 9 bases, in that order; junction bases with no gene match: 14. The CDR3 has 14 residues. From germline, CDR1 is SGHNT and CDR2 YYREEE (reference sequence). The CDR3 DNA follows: TGTGCCAGCAGTTCGAGACAGGGAAATTTCGGGCAGTACTTC. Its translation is CASSSRQGNFGQYF.

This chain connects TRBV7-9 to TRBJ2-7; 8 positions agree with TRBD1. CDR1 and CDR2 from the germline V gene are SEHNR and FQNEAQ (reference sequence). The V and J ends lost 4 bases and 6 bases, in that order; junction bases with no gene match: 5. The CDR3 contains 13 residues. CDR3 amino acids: CASSYGQGGEQYF. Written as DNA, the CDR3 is TGTGCCAGCAGCTATGGACAGGGAGGCGAGCAGTACTTC. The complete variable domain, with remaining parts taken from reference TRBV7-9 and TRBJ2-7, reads DTGVSQNPRHKITKRGQNVTFRCDPISEHNRLYWYRQTLGQGPEFLTYFQNEAQLEKSRLLSDRFSAERPKGSFSTLEIQRTEQGDSAMYLCASSYGQGGEQYFGPGTRLTVT.

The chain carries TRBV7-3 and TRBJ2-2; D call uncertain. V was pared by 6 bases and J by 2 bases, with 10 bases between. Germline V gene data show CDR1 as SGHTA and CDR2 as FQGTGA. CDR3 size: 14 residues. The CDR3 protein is CASRGLINTGELFF. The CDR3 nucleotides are TGTGCCAGCAGGGGCCTGATTAACACCGGGGAGCTGTTTTTT.

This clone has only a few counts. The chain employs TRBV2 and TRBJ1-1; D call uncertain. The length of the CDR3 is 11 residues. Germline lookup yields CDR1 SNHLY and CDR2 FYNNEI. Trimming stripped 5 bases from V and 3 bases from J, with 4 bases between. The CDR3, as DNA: TGTGCCAGCAGTTTGTACACTGAAGCTTTCTTT. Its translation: CASSLYTEAFF. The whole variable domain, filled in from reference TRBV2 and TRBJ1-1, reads EPEVTQTPSHQVTQMGQEVILRCVPISNHLYFYWYRQILGQKVEFLVSFYNNEISEKSEIFDDQFSVERPDGSNFTLKIRSTKLEDSAMYFCASSLYTEAFFGQGTRLTVV.

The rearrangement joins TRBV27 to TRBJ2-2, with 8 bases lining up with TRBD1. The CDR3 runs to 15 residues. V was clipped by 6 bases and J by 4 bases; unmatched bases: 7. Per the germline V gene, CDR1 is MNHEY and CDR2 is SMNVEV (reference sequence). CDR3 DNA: TGTGCCAGCAGGATCAGGGGGCAGGGCACCGGGGAGCTGTTTTTT. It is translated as CASRIRGQGTGELFF.

The CDR3 bases are TGTGCCAGCACCCGACTAGCGGCGCGCAATGAGCAGTTCTTC. Its protein is CASTRLAARNEQFF. The chain employs TRBV6-1 and TRBJ2-1; 9 positions match TRBD2. The CDR3 is 14 residues long. Germline V gene lookup returns CDR1 MNHNS and CDR2 SASEGT. The V gene end was trimmed by 7 bases and the J gene end by 6 bases; junction bases not matched to a gene: 7.

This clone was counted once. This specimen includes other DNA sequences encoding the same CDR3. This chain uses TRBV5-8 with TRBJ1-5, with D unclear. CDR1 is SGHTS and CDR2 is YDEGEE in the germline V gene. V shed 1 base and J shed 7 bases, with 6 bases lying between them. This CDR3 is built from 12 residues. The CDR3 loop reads CASSLWGQPQHF. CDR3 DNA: TGTGCCAGCAGCTTGTGGGGACAGCCCCAGCATTTT. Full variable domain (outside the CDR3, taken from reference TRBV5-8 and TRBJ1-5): EAGVTQSPTHLIKTRGQQATLRCSPISGHTSVYWYQQALGLGLQFLLWYDEGEERNRGNFPPRFSGRQFPNYSSELNVNALELEDSALYLCASSLWGQPQHFGDGTRLSIL.

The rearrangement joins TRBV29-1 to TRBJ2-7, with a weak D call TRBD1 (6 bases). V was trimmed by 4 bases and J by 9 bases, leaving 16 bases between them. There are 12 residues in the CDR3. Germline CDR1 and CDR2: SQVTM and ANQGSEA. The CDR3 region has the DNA TGCAGCGTTGCATTCAGGGGAAATGGGCAGTACTTC. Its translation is CSVAFRGNGQYF.

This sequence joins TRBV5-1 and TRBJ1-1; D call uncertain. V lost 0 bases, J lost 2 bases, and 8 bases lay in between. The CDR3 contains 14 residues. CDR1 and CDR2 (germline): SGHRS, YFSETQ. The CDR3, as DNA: TGCGCCAGCAGCTTGGTCTGGGGAAACACTGAAGCTTTCTTT. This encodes CASSLVWGNTEAFF.

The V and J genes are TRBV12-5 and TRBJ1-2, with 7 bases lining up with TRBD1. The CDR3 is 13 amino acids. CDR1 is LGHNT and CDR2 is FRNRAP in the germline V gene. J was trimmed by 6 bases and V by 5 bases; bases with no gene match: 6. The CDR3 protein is CASGGGGADGYTF. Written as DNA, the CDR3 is TGTGCTAGTGGTGGAGGGGGCGCGGATGGCTACACCTTC.

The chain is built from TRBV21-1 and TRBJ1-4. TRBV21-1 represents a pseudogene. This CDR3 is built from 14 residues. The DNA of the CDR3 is TGTGCCAGCGAAACCGGGACGGTTAATGAAAAACTGTTTTTT. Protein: CASETGTVNEKLFF.

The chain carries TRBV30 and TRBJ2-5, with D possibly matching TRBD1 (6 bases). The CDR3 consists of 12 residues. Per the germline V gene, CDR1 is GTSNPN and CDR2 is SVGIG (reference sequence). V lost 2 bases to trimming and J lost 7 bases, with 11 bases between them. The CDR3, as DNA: TGTGCCTGGAGTTTCGGGACACTGACCCAGTACTTC. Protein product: CAWSFGTLTQYF.

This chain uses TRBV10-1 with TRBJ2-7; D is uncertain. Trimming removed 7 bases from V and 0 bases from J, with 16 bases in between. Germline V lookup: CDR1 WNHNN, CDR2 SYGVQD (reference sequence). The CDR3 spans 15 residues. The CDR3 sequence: CASTETGPDSYEQYF. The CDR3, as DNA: TGCGCCAGCACCGAGACCGGTCCCGACTCCTACGAGCAGTACTTC.

CDR3 in DNA: TGTGCCAGCAGTCCCCTCGACAGGGGGCTCGCCGCTAATGAAAAACTGTTTTTT. Protein sequence: CASSPLDRGLAANEKLFF. The J gene is TRBJ1-4, the V gene TRBV28; TRBD1 agrees at 10 bases. The germline CDR1 and CDR2 sequences are MDHEN and SYDVKM. The CDR3 is made up of 18 amino acids. The V and J ends lost 5 bases and 3 bases, in that order; junction bases with no gene match: 12.

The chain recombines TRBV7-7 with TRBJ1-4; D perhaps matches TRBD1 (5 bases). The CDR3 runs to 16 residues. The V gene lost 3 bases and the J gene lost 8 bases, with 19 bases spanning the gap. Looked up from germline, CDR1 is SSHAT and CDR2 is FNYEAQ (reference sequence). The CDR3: CASSFPHSEWDEKLFF. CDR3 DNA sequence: TGTGCCAGCAGCTTCCCCCACAGTGAATGGGACGAAAAACTGTTTTTT.

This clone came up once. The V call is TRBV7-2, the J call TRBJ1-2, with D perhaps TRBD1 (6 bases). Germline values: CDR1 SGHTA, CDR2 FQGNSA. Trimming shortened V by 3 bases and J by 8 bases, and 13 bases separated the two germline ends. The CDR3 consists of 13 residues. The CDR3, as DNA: TGTGCCAGCAGCTTCAACAGGGATCTCGGCTACACCTTC. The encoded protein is CASSFNRDLGYTF. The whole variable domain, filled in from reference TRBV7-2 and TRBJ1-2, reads GAGVSQSPSNKVTEKGKDVELRCDPISGHTALYWYRQSLGQGLEFLIYFQGNSAPDKSGLPSDRFSAERTGGSVSTLTIQRTQQEDSAVYLCASSFNRDLGYTFGSGTRLTVV.

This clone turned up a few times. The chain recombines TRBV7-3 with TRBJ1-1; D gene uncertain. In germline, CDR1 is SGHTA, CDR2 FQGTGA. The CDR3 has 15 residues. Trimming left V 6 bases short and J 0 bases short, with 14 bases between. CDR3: CASSRGYLMNTEAFF. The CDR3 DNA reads TGTGCCAGCAGTAGAGGCTACCTCATGAACACTGAAGCTTTCTTT.

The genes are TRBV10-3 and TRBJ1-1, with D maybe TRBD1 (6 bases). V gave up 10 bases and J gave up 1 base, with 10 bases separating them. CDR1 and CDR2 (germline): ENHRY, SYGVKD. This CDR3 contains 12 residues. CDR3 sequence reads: CATTQGNTEAFF. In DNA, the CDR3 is TGTGCCACCACACAGGGGAACACTGAAGCTTTCTTT.

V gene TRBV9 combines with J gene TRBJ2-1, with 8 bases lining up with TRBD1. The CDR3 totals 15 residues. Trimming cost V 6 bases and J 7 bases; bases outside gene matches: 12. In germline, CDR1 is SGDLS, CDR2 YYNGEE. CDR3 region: CASKRGRGLRNEQFF. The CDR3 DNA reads TGTGCCAGCAAACGGGGCAGGGGGCTGAGGAATGAGCAGTTCTTC.

Written as DNA, the CDR3 is TGCGCCAGCAGTGATAATAGCGCCACCGGGGAGCTGTTTTTT. It specifies CASSDNSATGELFF. The chain combines TRBV10-1 with TRBJ2-2, with D possibly matching TRBD2 (5 bases). With 3 bases removed from V and 4 bases from J, the gap between germline ends came to 9 bases. This CDR3 region has 14 residues. The germline gives CDR1 WNHNN, CDR2 SYGVQD (reference sequence).